The 14 T cell receptor beta chains below come from one sample, sequenced in a study of OX40 agonist ivuxolimab in advanced cancers. Method: immunoSEQ multiplex PCR; TCRdb's copy keeps in-frame clones and lacks some. The sample holds approximately 120,000 clones, 80% to 95% seen once. This sample comprised CD4+ or CD8+ T cells sorted from blood, obtained in a trial of the OX40 agonist ivuxolimab. These receptors originate from an adult with an advanced solid tumor such as melanoma, head and neck, liver or kidney cancer.

The J gene is TRBJ1-5, the V gene TRBV6-5; 9 bases are shared with TRBD1. Germline V gene data show CDR1 as MNHEY and CDR2 as SVGAGI. The CDR3 runs to 14 residues. J lost 9 bases, V lost 5 bases, and 8 bases had no gene match. In DNA form, the CDR3 reads TGTGCCAGCAGTAGGGACAGGGAAATTGGGCCCCAGCATTTT. The encoded protein is CASSRDREIGPQHF.

This clone showed up just a few times. The chain uses TRBV28 and TRBJ2-7; no clear D gene. Germline V gene data show CDR1 as MDHEN and CDR2 as SYDVKM. Trimming shortened V by 4 bases and J by 2 bases, and 3 bases separated the two germline ends. The length of the CDR3 is 11 residues. CDR3: CASSSPYEQYF. In DNA, the CDR3 is TGTGCCAGCAGTTCACCCTACGAGCAGTACTTC.

A single count supports this clone. The sample contains more than one DNA sequence encoding this CDR3. The chain joins TRBV27 to TRBJ2-6; TRBD1 agrees at 7 bases. V lost 6 bases and J lost 4; bases outside the gene matches: 3. Per germline, CDR1 MNHEY and CDR2 SMNVEV (reference sequence). The CDR3 covers 14 residues. The CDR3 DNA is TGTGCCAGCAGCTTGACAGGGGGGGCCAACGTCCTGACTTTC. This gives the protein CASSLTGGANVLTF.

The chain uses TRBV2 and TRBJ1-1, with a possible D match to TRBD1 (6 bases). V was pared by 7 bases and J by 1 base, with 10 bases between. CDR1 is SNHLY and CDR2 is FYNNEI in the germline V gene. The CDR3 is 13 amino acids. CDR3 in amino acids: CASTWDKNTEAFF. The DNA of the CDR3 is TGTGCCAGCACCTGGGACAAGAACACTGAAGCTTTCTTT.

The V gene is TRBV14, the J gene TRBJ2-1; maybe TRBD1 (5 bases). The length of the CDR3 is 13 residues. The germline V gene encodes CDR1 SGHDN and CDR2 FVKESK. Trimming removed 1 base from V and 9 bases from J, with 10 bases in between. The CDR3 bases are TGTGCCAGCAGCCAAGGATGGGGCGTTGAGCAGTTCTTC. Protein sequence: CASSQGWGVEQFF.

The chain links TRBV18 to TRBJ2-2; TRBD1 aligns across 8 bases. Germline lookup yields CDR1 KGHSH and CDR2 LQKENI. Trimming cost V 3 bases and J 6 bases; bases outside gene matches: 12. The CDR3 runs 17 residues. Written as DNA, the CDR3 is TGTGCCAGCTCACCGTCTGGGAACAGGGGGTTCGCCGGGGAGCTGTTTTTT. Translating it yields CASSPSGNRGFAGELFF.

The gene calls are TRBV5-6 and TRBJ2-7, with 11 bases matching TRBD2. The CDR3 is 15 residues long. J gave up 2 bases and V 4 bases, and 5 bases lay outside the gene matches. Germline CDR1 is SGHDT and CDR2 is YYEEEE. CDR3 residues: CASSRGTSGTYEQYF. CDR3 coding DNA: TGTGCCAGCAGCCGCGGGACTAGCGGTACCTACGAGCAGTACTTC.

The V gene is TRBV7-9, the J gene TRBJ1-3; TRBD1 might be the D (6 bases). The V gene's germline CDR1 is SEHNR and CDR2 FQNEAQ (reference sequence). V was cut by 5 bases and J by 0 bases, with 11 bases left in between. The CDR3 loop spans 15 amino acids. CDR3 residues: CASSPDRTSGNTIYF. CDR3 in DNA: TGTGCCAGCAGCCCAGACAGGACCTCTGGAAACACCATATATTTT.

The rearrangement uses TRBV7-2 and TRBJ2-5; tentative D call: TRBD2 (6 bases). The J call is doubtful: the DNA matches TRBJ2-7 better. From germline, CDR1 is SGHTA and CDR2 FQGNSA. This CDR3 has 14 amino acids. For the CDR3, the DNA is TGTGCCAGCAGCTTAGACGGGAGCTCCTACGAGCAGTACTTC. Encoded protein: CASSLDGSSYEQYF.

This clone was seen only once. This sequence joins TRBV9 and TRBJ2-3; TRBD2 matches 8 bases. The trim removed 0 bases at V and 4 bases at J, leaving 13 bases unmatched. Looked up from germline, CDR1 is SGDLS and CDR2 is YYNGEE. This CDR3 is built from 18 residues. DNA for the CDR3: TGTGCCAGCAGCGTAGACAGCGGGAGAGCCCTCCGCCCAGATACGCAGTATTTT. It codes for CASSVDSGRALRPDTQYF.

The rearrangement joins TRBV6-6 to TRBJ2-2, with TRBD1 matching 9 bases. With V trimmed by 5 bases and J by 6 bases, 1 base remained unmatched. Germline values: CDR1 MNHNY, CDR2 SVGAGI (reference sequence). The CDR3 runs 13 residues. Here the CDR3 DNA reads TGTGCCAGCAGTCGACAGGGGGCCGGGGAGCTGTTTTTT. It specifies CASSRQGAGELFF.

This rearrangement joins TRBV29-1 to TRBJ1-1; no clear D gene. CDR1 and CDR2 (germline): SQVTM, ANQGSEA. This CDR3 contains 13 residues. V was trimmed by 1 base and J by 3 bases, leaving 9 bases between them. The CDR3 reads CSVEGTRDTEAFF. The DNA of the CDR3 is TGCAGCGTTGAAGGGACTCGGGACACTGAAGCTTTCTTT.

The chain couples TRBV28 to TRBJ1-5; tentatively, D is TRBD1 (6 bases). CDR1 and CDR2 from the germline V gene are MDHEN and SYDVKM. The CDR3 runs to 19 residues. Trimming left V 3 bases short and J 6 bases short, with 27 bases between. Written as DNA, the CDR3 is TGTGCCAGCAGTTTTCGTGGTCTCCGAAGGGGGACGAGGTTTCAGCCCCAGCATTTT. Its translation: CASSFRGLRRGTRFQPQHF.

The V gene is TRBV14, the J gene TRBJ2-3; D is uncertain. In germline, CDR1 is SGHDN, CDR2 FVKESK. The V gene lost 4 bases and the J gene lost 7 bases, with 9 bases spanning the gap. There are 12 residues in the CDR3. Here the CDR3 DNA reads TGTGCCAGCAGCCGCGCCTCGAATACGCAGTATTTT. Amino acids: CASSRASNTQYF. The complete variable domain, with remaining parts taken from reference TRBV14 and TRBJ2-3, reads EAGVTQFPSHSVIEKGQTVTLRCDPISGHDNLYWYRRVMGKEIKFLLHFVKESKQDESGMPNNRFLAERTGGTYSTLKVQPAELEDSGVYFCASSRASNTQYFGPGTRLTVL.